The 5 T cell receptor beta chains presented below share a single source sample, sequenced in a study of blood T cell repertoires in COVID-19. The data were produced by immunoSEQ multiplex PCR, yet TCRdb's version contains in-frame clones alone and is incomplete. The sample shows around 32,000 clones, 80% to 90% of them seen only once. Material: peripheral blood. The receptors were gathered from a woman of 80 years or more with active or convalescent COVID-19.

The genes are TRBV9 and TRBJ1-3; the D gene is possibly TRBD1 (5 bases). V was shortened by 4 bases and J by 4 bases, with 21 bases between the two germline ends. Per germline, CDR1 SGDLS and CDR2 YYNGEE. This CDR3 has 17 amino acids. The CDR3 nucleotides are TGTGCCAGCAGCACGACGGCCAGGGTTGGTACCGGAAACACCATATATTTT. Translating it yields CASSTTARVGTGNTIYF.

This clone was detected only a few times. The genes are TRBV2 and TRBJ2-1, with 11 bases that match TRBD1. This CDR3 region has 14 residues. Germline V CDR1 and CDR2: SNHLY, FYNNEI. J gave up 9 bases and V 6 bases, and 7 bases lay outside the gene matches. The CDR3 region is CASRMGQGVPEQFF. The CDR3 nucleotides are TGTGCCAGCAGGATGGGACAGGGGGTGCCTGAGCAGTTCTTC.

This clone came up once. The chain has TRBV19 and TRBJ2-7, with a possible D match to TRBD1 (6 bases). CDR1 is LNHDA and CDR2 is SQIVND in the germline V gene (reference sequence). V was trimmed by 6 bases and J by 0 bases, leaving 9 bases between them. The CDR3 runs to 13 residues. CDR3 loop: CASSPDSSYEQYF. The CDR3 bases are TGTGCCAGTAGCCCGGACAGCTCCTACGAGCAGTACTTC.

This clone came up once. The J gene is TRBJ1-6, the V gene TRBV6-1; D is unresolved. V was shortened by 1 base and J by 8 bases, with 6 bases between the two germline ends. CDR3 length equals 13 residues. Germline V lookup: CDR1 MNHNS, CDR2 SASEGT. The CDR3 reads CASSEGLYSPLHF. As DNA, the CDR3 is TGTGCCAGCAGTGAAGGACTGTATTCACCCCTCCACTTT.

This clone was picked up one time. The rearrangement links TRBV5-6 to TRBJ1-1; TRBD1 matches 7 bases. CDR1 and CDR2 (germline): SGHDT, YYEEEE. The trim removed 3 bases at V and 1 base at J, leaving 3 bases unmatched. This CDR3 contains 14 residues. The CDR3 protein is CASSWDSQNTEAFF. In DNA form, the CDR3 reads TGTGCCAGCAGCTGGGACAGTCAGAACACTGAAGCTTTCTTT. Full variable domain (rest looked up from reference TRBV5-6 and TRBJ1-1): DAGVTQSPTHLIKTRGQQVTLRCSPKSGHDTVSWYQQALGQGPQFIFQYYEEEERQRGNFPDRFSGHQFPNYSSELNVNALLLGDSALYLCASSWDSQNTEAFFGQGTRLTVV.